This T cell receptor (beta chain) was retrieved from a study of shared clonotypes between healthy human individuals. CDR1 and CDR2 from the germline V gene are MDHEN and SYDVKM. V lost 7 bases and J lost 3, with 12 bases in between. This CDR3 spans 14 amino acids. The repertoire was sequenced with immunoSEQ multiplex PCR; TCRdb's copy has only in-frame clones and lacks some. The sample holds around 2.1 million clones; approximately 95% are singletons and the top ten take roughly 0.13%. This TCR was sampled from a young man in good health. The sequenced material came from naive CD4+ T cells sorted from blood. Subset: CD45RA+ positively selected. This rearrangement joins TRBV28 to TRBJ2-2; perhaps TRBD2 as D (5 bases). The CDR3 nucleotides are TGTGCCAGCATAGACTACTCCTACACCGGGGAGCTGTTTTTT. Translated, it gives CASIDYSYTGELFF.